Shown below are 13 T cell receptor beta chains from a single sample sequenced in a study of blood T cell repertoires in COVID-19. Sequencing used immunoSEQ multiplex PCR; TCRdb keeps in-frame clones, though not all of them. The profile shows 350,000 to 450,000 clones, about 88% of them singletons. Specimen: PBMCs or T cells enriched from blood (not recorded which). The receptors derive from a young woman who had been exposed to COVID-19.

This clone was recorded a few times. The chain has TRBV2 and TRBJ1-1; TRBD1 is a possible D gene (6 bases). The V gene's germline CDR1 is SNHLY and CDR2 FYNNEI. This CDR3 is built from 12 residues. V was clipped by 4 bases and J by 7 bases, with 10 bases between them. The CDR3 sequence: CASSVQGIEAFF. The DNA of the CDR3 is TGTGCCAGCAGTGTTCAGGGGATTGAAGCTTTCTTT.

This clone was picked up one time. The rearrangement links TRBV7-3 to TRBJ1-3, with D unclear. The germline CDR1 and CDR2 sequences are SGHTA and FQGTGA. This CDR3 contains 15 residues. Trimming pared 0 bases from V and 7 bases from J, leaving 13 bases between. The CDR3, as DNA: TGTGCCAGCAGCTTAACCGCTGGAGGAACGAACACCATATATTTT. Amino acids: CASSLTAGGTNTIYF.

The chain recombines TRBV5-1 with TRBJ1-6; TRBD1 is a possible D gene (5 bases). Trimming removed 5 bases at V and 0 bases at J, with 12 bases between. This CDR3 contains 16 residues. CDR1 and CDR2 (germline): SGHRS, YFSETQ. CDR3 in amino acids: CASSATQGSYNSPLHF. The CDR3 DNA sequence: TGCGCCAGCAGTGCGACCCAGGGCTCCTATAATTCACCCCTCCACTTT.

The rearrangement joins TRBV12-3 or TRBV12-4 to TRBJ2-1, with unresolved D. This CDR3 region has 12 residues. The V end was cut by 4 bases, the J end by 3 bases, with 4 bases between. In nucleotides, the CDR3 is TGTGCCAGCAGTTCGGGCTACAATGAGCAGTTCTTC. The encoded protein is CASSSGYNEQFF.

This chain connects TRBV3-1 (or the pseudogene TRBV3-2) to TRBJ1-5; 9 bases map to TRBD1. The CDR3 has 14 amino acids. V was clipped by 4 bases and J by 7 bases; unmatched bases: 5. CDR1 is LGHDT, CDR2 YNNKEL, per germline (reference sequence). The CDR3 sequence is CASSPTGGGQPQHF. CDR3 sequence (DNA): TGTGCCAGCAGCCCCACAGGGGGCGGACAGCCCCAGCATTTT.

The chain has TRBV7-2 and TRBJ2-7, with 7 nucleotides matching TRBD1. This CDR3 has 14 residues. J gave up 2 bases and V 3 bases, and 4 bases lay outside the gene matches. Germline lookup yields CDR1 SGHTA and CDR2 FQGNSA. The CDR3 coding sequence is TGTGCCAGCAGCTTCGGGACAGCTACCTACGAGCAGTACTTC. Its translation: CASSFGTATYEQYF.

This clone was counted once. For the CDR3, the DNA is TGTGCCAGCAGCCTTTACCCTCGGGCTAGCGGGGGGCAGAACACCGGGGAGCTGTTTTTT. It yields the protein CASSLYPRASGGQNTGELFF. The rearrangement joins TRBV6-2 or TRBV6-3 to TRBJ2-2; 11 bases are shared with TRBD2. The junction had 16 bases not matched to a gene; V was cut back by 6 bases and J by 1 base. Per germline, CDR1 MNHEY and CDR2 SVGEGT. The CDR3 contains 20 residues.

V is TRBV11-2 and J is TRBJ2-1; TRBD1 aligns across 9 bases. The CDR3 runs 17 residues. The V gene's germline CDR1 is SGHAT and CDR2 FQNNGV. V lost 1 base, J lost 11 bases, and 15 bases stayed unmatched. The CDR3: CASSLGIVGTGIFQQFF. CDR3 DNA sequence: TGTGCCAGCAGCTTAGGGATCGTGGGGACAGGGATATTTCAGCAGTTCTTC.

There are a few counts of this clone. This chain joins TRBV10-1 and TRBJ2-1; 9 positions agree with TRBD2. V lost 0 bases, J lost 5 bases, and 5 bases stayed unmatched. The CDR3 runs to 16 residues. Germline V gene sequence: CDR1 WNHNN, CDR2 SYGVQD (reference sequence). DNA for the CDR3: TGCGCCAGCAGTGAGTCGGTGTTAGCGGGAGACAATGAGCAGTTCTTC. As protein: CASSESVLAGDNEQFF.

This chain joins TRBV28 and TRBJ1-2; D not certain. There are 11 residues in the CDR3. The V end was cut by 9 bases, the J end by 0 bases, with 5 bases between. Germline V gene sequence: CDR1 MDHEN, CDR2 SYDVKM. Here the CDR3 reads CASISNYGYTF. In DNA form, the CDR3 reads TGTGCCAGTATTTCTAACTATGGCTACACCTTC.

This chain uses TRBV6-5 with TRBJ1-6; D perhaps matches TRBD1 (6 bases). This CDR3 comprises 16 residues. The V gene lost 2 bases and the J gene lost 7 bases, with 15 bases spanning the gap. In germline, CDR1 is MNHEY, CDR2 SVGAGI. The CDR3 coding sequence is TGTGCCAGCAGTTACCTCGAGGGGGAATACAATTCACCCCTCCACTTT. The encoded protein is CASSYLEGEYNSPLHF.

The CDR3: CATSRDGYRMDEQFF. For the CDR3, the DNA is TGTGCCACCAGCAGAGATGGGTACAGGATGGATGAGCAGTTCTTC. This chain joins TRBV15 and TRBJ2-1, with a tentative D call TRBD1 (5 bases). This CDR3 spans 15 amino acids. V was trimmed by 0 bases and J by 8 bases, leaving 14 bases between them. Germline V lookup: CDR1 LNHNV, CDR2 YYDKDF (reference sequence).

The chain has TRBV27 and TRBJ2-6; D might be TRBD1 (6 bases). The CDR3 runs to 18 residues. From germline, CDR1 is MNHEY and CDR2 SMNVEV (reference sequence). Between the trimmed V and J ends, which lost 1 base and 2 bases, there was a span of 15 bases. CDR3 region: CASSLLSGAAAGANVLTF. CDR3 nucleotides: TGTGCCAGCAGTTTATTATCAGGGGCCGCTGCTGGGGCCAACGTCCTGACTTTC.